A selection of T cell receptor beta chains follows, all from one sample in a study of PD-L1 blockade in urothelial cancer. TCRdb's copy holds only in-frame clones and misses some; the assay was immunoSEQ multiplex PCR. The repertoire has roughly 84,000 clones, over 80% of them found once; the top ten carry 9.5%. This specimen was PBMCs, taken around atezolizumab (anti-PD-L1) treatment. The receptor set was obtained from a man in his 70s with urothelial cancer. CDR3s include the opening cysteine and the closing phenylalanine or tryptophan. D genes are given only for firm matches. Expanded clones are given a class, and other clones once, few, many or no size at all.

TRBJ2-7 TRBD2 medium-sized TRBV11-2 CASSFGTSGYEQYF TGTGCCAGCAGCTTTGGGACTAGCGGCTACGAGCAGTACTTC
TRBJ2-3 TRBD2 NA TRBV5-1 CASSFSGGTDTQYF TGCGCCAGCAGCTTTAGCGGGGGGACAGATACGCAGTATTTT
TRBJ2-7 TRBD1 NA TRBV5-1 CASSSGQGAYEQYF TGCGCCAGCAGCTCTGGACAGGGGGCTTACGAGCAGTACTTC
TRBJ2-7 TRBD1 NA TRBV28 CASRASGTGKYEQYF TGTGCCAGCAGGGCCTCCGGGACAGGGAAATACGAGCAGTACTTC
TRBJ2-2 TRBD2 few TRBV6-6 CASSWTSGSGELFF TGTGCCAGCAGCTGGACTAGCGGGAGCGGGGAGCTGTTTTTT
TRBJ2-5 TRBD1 once TRBV5-4 CANTDRGRVETQYF TGTGCCAACACCGACAGGGGCAGGGTAGAGACCCAGTACTTC
TRBJ2-3 NA NA TRBV7-3 CASSQGGGRDTQYF TGTGCCAGCAGCCAAGGCGGAGGGCGGGATACGCAGTATTTT
TRBJ2-1 NA NA TRBV19 CASSIALQGGGEQFF TGTGCCAGTAGTATCGCCTTACAGGGTGGAGGTGAGCAGTTCTTC
TRBJ2-5 TRBD1 few TRBV11-3 CASSLDSRQGAWETQYF TGTGCCAGCAGCTTAGATAGTCGACAGGGGGCTTGGGAGACCCAGTACTTC
TRBJ2-7 NA NA TRBV7-9 CASSFSSQRAYEQYF TGTGCCAGCAGCTTCAGCTCCCAGCGGGCCTACGAGCAGTACTTC
TRBJ2-7 TRBD1 NA TRBV5-1 CASSPRDRGESGEQYF TGCGCCAGCAGCCCCCGGGACAGGGGGGAGTCGGGCGAGCAGTACTTC
TRBJ2-5 TRBD2 NA TRBV29-1 CSGAGTSGETQYF TGCAGCGGTGCCGGGACTAGCGGCGAGACCCAGTACTTC
TRBJ2-5 TRBD2 NA TRBV11-2 CASSSQGLAGGQETQYF TGTGCCAGCAGCTCCCAGGGACTAGCGGGGGGGCAAGAGACCCAGTACTTC
TRBJ2-3 TRBD2 NA TRBV4-2 CASSQGGRSTQYF TGTGCCAGCAGCCAAGGCGGGAGGAGTACGCAGTATTTT
TRBJ2-1 TRBD2 NA TRBV7-8 CASSPRTSGAAYNEQFF TGTGCCAGCAGCCCGCGGACTAGCGGGGCCGCCTACAATGAGCAGTTCTTC
TRBJ1-2 TRBD1 NA TRBV19 CASSAGQGRNYGYTF TGTGCCAGTAGTGCGGGACAGGGGAGGAACTATGGCTACACCTTC
TRBJ1-1 TRBD1 NA TRBV29-1 CSVPAPGGLNTEAFF TGCAGCGTTCCGGCTCCAGGGGGCCTGAACACTGAAGCTTTCTTT
TRBJ2-7 NA few TRBV7-9 CASSRSRSSYEQYF TGTGCCAGCAGCCGATCCAGGTCTTCCTACGAGCAGTACTTC
TRBJ2-3 NA few TRBV27 CASSPSVADTQYF TGTGCCAGCAGTCCATCAGTGGCAGATACGCAGTATTTT
TRBJ1-2 TRBD1 NA TRBV7-9 CASSKQGTLNYGYTF TGTGCCAGCAGCAAACAGGGGACCCTCAACTATGGCTACACCTTC
TRBJ1-5 TRBD1 NA TRBV2 CASSAQGAWQPQHF TGTGCCAGCAGTGCGCAGGGGGCTTGGCAGCCCCAGCATTTT
TRBJ2-3 NA once TRBV29-1 CSVVARGRTDTQYF TGCAGCGTTGTGGCGCGGGGTCGCACAGATACGCAGTATTTT
TRBJ1-3 NA NA TRBV30 CAWSQNTGSSGNTIYF TGTGCCTGGAGTCAAAATACAGGGAGCTCTGGAAACACCATATATTTT
TRBJ1-1 NA NA TRBV6-6 CASSYSGGTEAFF TGTGCCAGCAGTTACTCGGGGGGTACTGAAGCTTTCTTT
TRBJ2-5 NA NA TRBV4-1 CASSPLAGAPETQYF TGCGCCAGCAGCCCTTTGGCGGGGGCACCAGAGACCCAGTACTTC
TRBJ2-1 NA NA TRBV9 CASSVDRDSEQFF TGTGCCAGCAGCGTAGACAGGGATAGTGAGCAGTTCTTC
TRBJ2-3 TRBD2 NA TRBV5-1 CASSKLAESTDTQYF TGCGCCAGCAGCAAACTAGCGGAGAGCACAGATACGCAGTATTTT
TRBJ2-4 NA NA TRBV23-1 CASGRTAKNIQYF TGCGCCAGCGGGAGGACAGCCAAAAACATTCAGTACTTC
TRBJ1-2 TRBD1 many TRBV27 CASSLGTGSFYGYTF TGTGCCAGCAGTTTAGGGACAGGGAGCTTCTATGGCTACACCTTC
TRBJ2-2 TRBD2 NA TRBV7-3 CASSPRPTSANTGELFF TGTGCCAGCAGCCCCCGCCCGACTAGCGCGAACACCGGGGAGCTGTTTTTT
TRBJ2-1 TRBD1 NA TRBV19 CASSLIRGQGSNEQFF TGTGCCAGTAGTTTGATCAGGGGGCAAGGGAGCAATGAGCAGTTCTTC
TRBJ2-7 NA NA TRBV19 CASSPTGSYEQYF TGTGCCAGTAGCCCGACTGGATCCTACGAGCAGTACTTC
TRBJ2-1 NA NA TRBV7-3 CASSPDGGGPYNEQFF TGTGCCAGCAGCCCGGATGGGGGGGGCCCCTACAATGAGCAGTTCTTC
TRBJ2-1 TRBD1 NA TRBV14 CASSQDPLQGARNEQFF TGTGCCAGCAGCCAAGATCCCCTACAGGGGGCGAGGAATGAGCAGTTCTTC
TRBJ2-2 NA few TRBV6-5 CASSTGRELFF TGTGCCAGCAGTACAGGGAGGGAGCTGTTTTTT
TRBJ2-2 NA NA TRBV18 CASSGGYQDHTGELFF TGTGCCAGCTCAGGCGGGTACCAGGACCACACCGGGGAGCTGTTTTTT
TRBJ1-1 NA NA TRBV5-8 CASSLVRFEAFF TGTGCCAGCAGCTTGGTGCGGTTTGAAGCTTTCTTT
TRBJ2-7 NA NA TRBV6-5 CASSYSSAGGTYEQYF TGTGCCAGCAGTTACTCGAGTGCAGGGGGGACCTACGAGCAGTACTTC
TRBJ2-2 NA NA TRBV7-9 CASSWGVNTGELFF TGTGCCAGCAGTTGGGGAGTGAACACCGGGGAGCTGTTTTTT
TRBJ2-7 NA NA TRBV7-2 CASSLVPGAYEQYF TGTGCCAGCAGCTTAGTTCCGGGGGCCTACGAGCAGTACTTC
TRBJ2-3 NA NA TRBV7-2 CASSPYTDTQYF TGTGCCAGCAGCCCCTACACAGATACGCAGTATTTT
TRBJ1-5 NA few TRBV5-1 CASTDLPGNQPQHF TGCGCCAGCACTGACTTACCAGGCAATCAGCCCCAGCATTTT
TRBJ2-7 NA NA TRBV5-5 CASSLEGGAELYEQYF TGTGCCAGCAGCTTGGAAGGGGGGGCCGAGCTCTACGAGCAGTACTTC
TRBJ2-1 TRBD2 NA TRBV9 CASSYGTSGSRINEQFF TGTGCCAGCAGCTACGGGACTAGCGGGAGTAGAATCAATGAGCAGTTCTTC
TRBJ2-1 NA NA TRBV20-1 CSARSTENQFF TGCAGTGCTAGATCGACGGAGAACCAGTTCTTC
TRBJ2-5 NA few TRBV5-6 CASSYIEETQYF TGTGCCAGCAGCTACATCGAAGAGACCCAGTACTTC
TRBJ1-4 NA NA TRBV29-1 CSVEDGGESRELFF TGCAGCGTTGAAGATGGAGGGGAATCTAGGGAACTGTTTTTT
TRBJ1-1 NA NA TRBV20-1 CSAPAGGAFF TGCAGTGCCCCGGCGGGGGGGGCTTTCTTT
TRBJ1-3 NA few TRBV4-2 CASSQGRGGNTIYF TGTGCCAGCAGCCAAGGGAGGGGTGGAAACACCATATATTTT
TRBJ2-2 NA NA TRBV2 CASSDWQNTGELFF TGTGCCAGCAGTGATTGGCAGAACACCGGGGAGCTGTTTTTT
TRBJ2-2 NA few TRBV7-2 CASSLGGGNGELFF TGTGCCAGCAGCTTAGGGGGCGGTAACGGGGAGCTGTTTTTT
TRBJ2-3 NA NA TRBV9 CASSASEGDTQYF TGTGCCAGCAGCGCGTCAGAGGGAGATACGCAGTATTTT
TRBJ1-2 NA NA TRBV2 CASSPRARNYGYTF TGTGCCAGCAGTCCCAGGGCTAGGAACTATGGCTACACCTTC
TRBJ2-1 TRBD2 NA TRBV4-1 CASSQGNSGRTDEQFF TGCGCCAGCAGCCAAGGAAATAGCGGGAGAACGGATGAGCAGTTCTTC
TRBJ1-1 TRBD1 NA TRBV27 CASYAGQVNTEAFF TGTGCCAGCTACGCCGGACAGGTGAACACTGAAGCTTTCTTT
TRBJ2-3 TRBD2 NA TRBV13 CASSPREGLADTQYF TGTGCCAGCAGCCCAAGGGAGGGGTTGGCAGATACGCAGTATTTT
TRBJ1-2 TRBD1 NA TRBV30 CAWSGQGSSGYTF TGTGCCTGGAGCGGACAGGGGTCTAGCGGCTACACCTTC